These 27 T cell receptor beta chains came from one sample sequenced in a study of shared clonotypes between healthy human individuals. Positive CCR7 selection of CD45RO-negative cells yielded the naive CD8 cells, and terminally differentiated effector memory CD45RA+ cells were excluded. Sequencing used immunoSEQ multiplex PCR; TCRdb keeps in-frame clones, though not all of them. The sample lists about 2.1 million clones; roughly 93% were seen once. The sample comprised naive CD8+ T cells from PBMCs. The receptors here all came from a man aged 18 to 30 in good health. Some clones in this sample may be carry-over from other donors' samples.

This clone was detected once. The chain uses TRBV2 and TRBJ1-5, with D tentatively TRBD1 (6 bases). CDR1 is SNHLY, CDR2 FYNNEI, per germline. The V end lost 6 bases, the J end lost 4 bases, and 22 bases lay between the germline ends. CDR3 size: 17 residues. As DNA, the CDR3 is TGTGCCAGCAGCGAAAAACTCCTATGGACAGAGAATCAGCCCCAGCATTTT. This codes for CASSEKLLWTENQPQHF.

This chain connects TRBV4-1 to TRBJ1-1, with unresolved D. The CDR3 contains 16 residues. V lost 3 bases and J 1 base, leaving 15 bases between the germline ends. CDR1 is MGHRA and CDR2 is YSYEKL in the germline V gene. CDR3 sequence reads: CASSHGLTTRNTEAFF. The CDR3 DNA sequence: TGCGCCAGCAGCCACGGACTAACTACAAGGAACACTGAAGCTTTCTTT.

The chain combines TRBV4-3 with TRBJ2-3; TRBD2 aligns across 12 bases. Germline assignment: CDR1 LGHNA and CDR2 YSLEER. J was trimmed by 1 base and V by 1 base; bases with no gene match: 15. The CDR3 length is 21 residues. CDR3 DNA: TGCGCCAGCAGCCAAGCCCCCGCAACTAGCGGGAGGAGCCATGGCACAGATACGCAGTATTTT. It codes for CASSQAPATSGRSHGTDTQYF.

This chain links TRBV4-2 with TRBJ2-3; 8 bases map to TRBD2. The germline CDR1 and CDR2 sequences are LGHNA and YNFKEQ. The CDR3 totals 16 residues. Trimming at V came to 1 base and at J to 4 bases, leaving 7 bases not matched to a gene. CDR3 region: CASSQGLAGGSDTQYF. CDR3 nucleotides: TGTGCCAGCAGCCAAGGGCTGGCGGGAGGTTCAGATACGCAGTATTTT.

The gene calls are TRBV29-1 and TRBJ2-5; no reliable D call. V shed 3 bases and J shed 2 bases, with 19 bases lying between them. The CDR3 is made up of 16 amino acids. Germline lookup yields CDR1 SQVTM and CDR2 ANQGSEA. The CDR3 region is CSVEYPLVTSQETQYF. The CDR3 DNA is TGCAGCGTTGAGTACCCCCTAGTCACATCACAAGAGACCCAGTACTTC.

V and J are TRBV6-5 and TRBJ2-1; tentatively, D is TRBD2 (6 bases). The CDR3 has 15 residues. CDR1 MNHEY and CDR2 SVGAGI come from the germline V gene. Between the trimmed V and J ends, which lost 1 base and 4 bases, there was a span of 11 bases. CDR3 residues: CASSYYESGYNEQFF. In DNA form, the CDR3 reads TGTGCCAGCAGTTACTATGAGAGCGGGTACAATGAGCAGTTCTTC.

The V and J genes are TRBV28 and TRBJ2-7; 11 nucleotides line up with TRBD2. Germline CDR1 MDHEN, CDR2 SYDVKM. The CDR3 has 17 amino acids. Trimming removed 4 bases from V and 0 bases from J; junction bases left unmatched: 8. CDR3 DNA: TGTGCCAGCAGTTCTGGACCGGGACTAGCGGACTCCTACGAGCAGTACTTC. This translates into CASSSGPGLADSYEQYF.

J is TRBJ2-2 and V is TRBV30; the D gene is possibly TRBD1 (6 bases). The CDR3 loop spans 14 amino acids. Germline V gives CDR1 GTSNPN, CDR2 SVGIG (reference sequence). V lost 1 base to trimming and J lost 4 bases, with 10 bases between them. The CDR3 DNA is TGTGCCTGGAGTGAATTGACAGGCACCGGGGAGCTGTTTTTT. Its protein is CAWSELTGTGELFF.

This chain connects TRBV6-5 to TRBJ2-1, with 8 positions matching TRBD1. Trimming took 4 bases from V and 1 from J; bases not matched to a gene: 3. Per germline, CDR1 MNHEY and CDR2 SVGAGI. The CDR3 has 15 residues. The CDR3: CASSFGTGSYNEQFF. CDR3 in DNA: TGTGCCAGCAGTTTTGGGACAGGATCCTACAATGAGCAGTTCTTC.

J is TRBJ2-7 and V is TRBV19; tentatively, D is TRBD1 or TRBD2 (6 bases each). The CDR3 has 13 amino acids. Germline loops: CDR1 LNHDA, CDR2 SQIVND (reference sequence). Trimming cost V 7 bases and J 3 bases, with 13 bases left between them. CDR3 sequence (DNA): TGTGCCAGTATTGGGGGGCCGGACTACGAGCAGTACTTC. Its translation: CASIGGPDYEQYF.

The chain uses TRBV30 and TRBJ2-1; D perhaps matches TRBD2 (6 bases). V was pared by 3 bases and J by 7 bases, with 7 bases between. The germline CDR1 and CDR2 sequences are GTSNPN and SVGIG (reference sequence). The length of the CDR3 is 11 residues. DNA for the CDR3: TGTGCCTGGAGAGCGGGTAATGAGCAGTTCTTC. Its protein is CAWRAGNEQFF.

About this clone: Other DNA sequences in this specimen translate into the identical CDR3. The rearrangement links TRBV9 to TRBJ2-7, with TRBD2 identical over 9 bases. Unmatched junction bases numbered 5, after V lost 0 bases and J lost 4 bases. The CDR3 is made up of 15 amino acids. Germline assignment: CDR1 SGDLS and CDR2 YYNGEE. The CDR3 here is CASSVGSSGAYEQYF. The CDR3 coding sequence is TGTGCCAGCAGCGTAGGTTCTAGCGGGGCATACGAGCAGTACTTC. Variable domain in full (rest from reference TRBV9 and TRBJ2-7): DSGVTQTPKHLITATGQRVTLRCSPRSGDLSVYWYQQSLDQGLQFLIQYYNGEERAKGNILERFSAQQFPDLHSELNLSSLELGDSALYFCASSVGSSGAYEQYFGPGTRLTVT.

This clone was picked up many times. The rearrangement joins TRBV27 to TRBJ1-1; D remains ambiguous. V gave up 3 bases and J gave up 0 bases, with 11 bases separating them. Germline values: CDR1 MNHEY, CDR2 SMNVEV (reference sequence). CDR3 size: 15 residues. The CDR3 sequence: CASSLRAALNTEAFF. In nucleotides, the CDR3 is TGTGCCAGCAGTTTGAGGGCAGCTTTGAACACTGAAGCTTTCTTT.

The chain employs TRBV4-3 and TRBJ2-1; 11 nucleotides match TRBD2. The V gene's germline CDR1 is LGHNA and CDR2 YSLEER. The CDR3 extends over 20 amino acids. Trimming cost V 1 base and J 0 bases; bases outside gene matches: 11. The CDR3 coding sequence is TGCGCCAGCAGCCAAGTCCCCTTACGACTAGCGGGGACCTCCTACAATGAGCAGTTCTTC. Protein sequence: CASSQVPLRLAGTSYNEQFF.

The chain recombines TRBV7-6 with TRBJ1-5; the D is unclear. The CDR3 consists of 12 residues. CDR1 and CDR2 from the germline V gene are SGHVS and FNYEAQ. Trimming stripped 2 bases from V and 7 bases from J, with 6 bases between. The CDR3 region is CASSLPGQPQHF. CDR3 nucleotide sequence: TGTGCCAGCAGCTTACCGGGGCAGCCCCAGCATTTT.

Comment on this clone: A much more abundant neighbour one base away suggests this may be a read error. The rearrangement joins TRBV5-5 to TRBJ2-7; possibly TRBD2 for D (5 bases). Looked up from germline, CDR1 is SGHKS and CDR2 is YYEKEE (reference sequence). Trimming stripped 0 bases from V and 1 base from J, with 8 bases between. This CDR3 contains 14 residues. The CDR3 region has the DNA TGTGCCAGCAGCTTGGGGGAGATTTCCTACGAGCAGTACTTC. Translated, it gives CASSLGEISYEQYF.

The chain combines TRBV27 with TRBJ2-7, with a tentative D call TRBD1 (5 bases). This CDR3 is 14 amino acids long. Germline V lookup: CDR1 MNHEY, CDR2 SMNVEV (reference sequence). V lost 5 bases and J lost 4, with 15 bases in between. The CDR3 loop reads CASSPIGALYEQYF. DNA for the CDR3: TGTGCCAGCAGTCCGATAGGGGCTTTATACGAGCAGTACTTC.

The chain has TRBV5-8 and TRBJ2-5; D call uncertain. This CDR3 region has 13 residues. In germline, CDR1 is SGHTS, CDR2 YDEGEE. Trimming left V 7 bases short and J 2 bases short, with 12 bases between. CDR3 nucleotides: TGTGCCAGCTCCCCAGAGATACAAGAGACCCAGTACTTC. This encodes CASSPEIQETQYF.

The genes are TRBV25-1 and TRBJ2-7; D may be TRBD2 (5 bases). This CDR3 region has 12 residues. Looked up from germline, CDR1 is MGHDK and CDR2 is SYGVNS. Trimming pared 6 bases from V and 4 bases from J, leaving 10 bases between. In DNA form, the CDR3 reads TGTGCCAGCAGCCCCGCGGGTTACGAGCAGTACTTC. Its protein product is CASSPAGYEQYF.

The V and J genes are TRBV6-5 and TRBJ2-3; D is undetermined. CDR1 is MNHEY, CDR2 SVGAGI, per germline. The CDR3 totals 14 residues. Trimming removed 2 bases from V and 5 bases from J, with 11 bases in between. DNA for the CDR3: TGTGCCAGCAGTTACGAGTCGGCCCGAGATACGCAGTATTTT. As protein: CASSYESARDTQYF.

The gene calls are TRBV28 and TRBJ2-7, with unresolved D. CDR1 MDHEN and CDR2 SYDVKM come from the germline V gene. The V end lost 6 bases, the J end lost 3 bases, and 6 bases lay between the germline ends. The CDR3 is 11 residues long. CDR3 bases: TGTGCCAGCAGCAAACACTACGAGCAGTACTTC. Its translation: CASSKHYEQYF.

V gene TRBV7-9 combines with J gene TRBJ2-7; perhaps TRBD2 as D (6 bases). Germline CDR1 reads SEHNR; CDR2 reads FQNEAQ (reference sequence). The CDR3 covers 15 residues. Trimming cost V 5 bases and J 1 base, with 15 bases left between them. CDR3 region: CASSPRDLGSYEQYF. The CDR3 nucleotides read TGTGCCAGCAGCCCACGGGACTTAGGGTCCTACGAGCAGTACTTC.

This chain connects TRBV6-6 to TRBJ2-1; TRBD1 or TRBD2 may be the D gene (5 bases each). The V end lost 4 bases, the J end lost 9 bases, and 16 bases lay between the germline ends. Germline V gene data show CDR1 as MNHNY and CDR2 as SVGAGI (reference sequence). The CDR3 loop spans 14 amino acids. CDR3 in amino acids: CASSWTRGDGEQFF. For the CDR3, the DNA is TGTGCCAGCAGTTGGACTCGGGGCGACGGTGAGCAGTTCTTC.

The chain combines TRBV5-8 with TRBJ2-7; no definite D call. V dropped 4 bases and J dropped 5 bases, with 16 bases sitting between them. CDR1 and CDR2 (germline): SGHTS, YDEGEE. This CDR3 region has 14 residues. CDR3 sequence: CASSPVGLSDEQYF. In DNA form, the CDR3 reads TGTGCCAGCAGCCCCGTGGGATTATCGGACGAGCAGTACTTC.

This clone was counted a single time. This rearrangement joins TRBV9 to TRBJ1-2; 8 nucleotides align to TRBD1. The CDR3 consists of 13 residues. V gave up 3 bases and J gave up 4 bases; unmatched junction bases: 2. Germline V gene lookup returns CDR1 SGDLS and CDR2 YYNGEE. The CDR3 protein is CASSAGGVYGYTF. CDR3 nucleotide sequence: TGTGCCAGCAGCGCAGGGGGCGTCTATGGCTACACCTTC.

The chain combines TRBV28 with TRBJ1-4; TRBD1 matches at 9 bases. Germline loops: CDR1 MDHEN, CDR2 SYDVKM. J gave up 1 base and V 4 bases, and 4 bases lay outside the gene matches. This CDR3 has 16 amino acids. The CDR3 sequence: CASSSRQGGTNEKLFF. The CDR3 coding sequence is TGTGCCAGCAGTTCCCGACAGGGGGGAACTAATGAAAAACTGTTTTTT.

The genes are TRBV15 and TRBJ2-1; D gene uncertain. The germline V gene has CDR1 LNHNV and CDR2 YYDKDF (reference sequence). V lost 6 bases and J 10 bases, leaving 10 bases between the germline ends. The CDR3 is 11 residues long. This chain's CDR3 is CATREGYEQFF. DNA for the CDR3: TGTGCCACCAGGGAAGGATACGAGCAGTTCTTC.